Listed below are T cell receptor beta chains from one sample, sequenced in a study of blood T cells in healthy people across ages. One entry per CDR3 protein results from TCRdb running MiXCR on the 5' RACE reads. The table has 800,000 to 1,000,000 distinct CDR3 sequences, around 48% seen once. The sample taken for sequencing was blood. Receptors were obtained from a man aged 25 to 40 in good health. Each CDR3 is given with its conserved first and last residue. The order of the fields is D gene, V gene, clone size, J gene, CDR3 DNA, CDR3 protein. A D gene is named only where the DNA matches it firmly. Clone sizes are given selectively: once, few, many, or a class where the clone is expanded.

D gene: -; V gene: TRBV2; clone size: -; J gene: TRBJ1-5; CDR3 DNA: TGTGCCAGCAGTGAAGACGGCTTCGTCACTCAGCCCCAGCATTTT; CDR3 protein: CASSEDGFVTQPQHF
D gene: -; V gene: TRBV4-1; clone size: few; J gene: TRBJ2-7; CDR3 DNA: TGCGCCAGCAGCCAAGAAAGGGGACCGAGCTCCTACGAGCAGTACTTC; CDR3 protein: CASSQERGPSSYEQYF
D gene: TRBD1; V gene: TRBV5-6; clone size: few; J gene: TRBJ1-1; CDR3 DNA: TGTGCCAGCAGCACCGGACAGGAGAACACTGAAGCTTTCTTT; CDR3 protein: CASSTGQENTEAFF
D gene: -; V gene: TRBV11-2; clone size: -; J gene: TRBJ2-1; CDR3 DNA: TGTGCCAGCGGAGTAGCGATCTCCTACAATGAGCAGTTCTTC; CDR3 protein: CASGVAISYNEQFF
D gene: -; V gene: TRBV4-1; clone size: -; J gene: TRBJ2-5; CDR3 DNA: TGCGCCGCTAGCGCGGGGATGCTAGCCGATGAGCAGTACTTC; CDR3 protein: CAASAGMLADEQYF
D gene: -; V gene: TRBV7-6; clone size: few; J gene: TRBJ2-1; CDR3 DNA: TGTGCCAGCAGCTCCAGCCCAGTTAGCTCCTACAATGAGCAGTTCTTC; CDR3 protein: CASSSSPVSSYNEQFF
D gene: TRBD1; V gene: TRBV7-2; clone size: few; J gene: TRBJ1-2; CDR3 DNA: TGTGCCAGCAGCGTAAACAGGGGGCAAGGCTACACCTTC; CDR3 protein: CASSVNRGQGYTF
D gene: TRBD1; V gene: TRBV7-9; clone size: many; J gene: TRBJ2-3; CDR3 DNA: TGTGCCAGCAGCTCCGGGACAGGGGGTTCCACAGATACGCAGTATTTT; CDR3 protein: CASSSGTGGSTDTQYF
D gene: -; V gene: TRBV4-1; clone size: -; J gene: TRBJ1-2; CDR3 DNA: TGCGCCAGCAGTCCCGGGAAATCCTATGGCTACACCTTC; CDR3 protein: CASSPGKSYGYTF
D gene: -; V gene: TRBV12-3/TRBV12-4; clone size: -; J gene: TRBJ2-3; CDR3 DNA: TGTGCCAGCAGCCCCCGGGGGAACGCAGATACGCAGTATTTT; CDR3 protein: CASSPRGNADTQYF
D gene: -; V gene: TRBV20-1; clone size: -; J gene: TRBJ1-1; CDR3 DNA: TGCAGTGCTAGACCAGATCAGAACACTGAAGCTTTCTTT; CDR3 protein: CSARPDQNTEAFF
D gene: -; V gene: TRBV11-3; clone size: -; J gene: TRBJ1-1; CDR3 DNA: TGTGCCAGCAGCTTAGACGGACACACTGAAGCTTTCTTT; CDR3 protein: CASSLDGHTEAFF
D gene: TRBD1; V gene: TRBV12-3/TRBV12-4; clone size: -; J gene: TRBJ2-7; CDR3 DNA: TGTGCCAGCAGTTTCGTACAACAGGGGGCCTACGAGCGGTACTTC; CDR3 protein: CASSFVQQGAYERYF